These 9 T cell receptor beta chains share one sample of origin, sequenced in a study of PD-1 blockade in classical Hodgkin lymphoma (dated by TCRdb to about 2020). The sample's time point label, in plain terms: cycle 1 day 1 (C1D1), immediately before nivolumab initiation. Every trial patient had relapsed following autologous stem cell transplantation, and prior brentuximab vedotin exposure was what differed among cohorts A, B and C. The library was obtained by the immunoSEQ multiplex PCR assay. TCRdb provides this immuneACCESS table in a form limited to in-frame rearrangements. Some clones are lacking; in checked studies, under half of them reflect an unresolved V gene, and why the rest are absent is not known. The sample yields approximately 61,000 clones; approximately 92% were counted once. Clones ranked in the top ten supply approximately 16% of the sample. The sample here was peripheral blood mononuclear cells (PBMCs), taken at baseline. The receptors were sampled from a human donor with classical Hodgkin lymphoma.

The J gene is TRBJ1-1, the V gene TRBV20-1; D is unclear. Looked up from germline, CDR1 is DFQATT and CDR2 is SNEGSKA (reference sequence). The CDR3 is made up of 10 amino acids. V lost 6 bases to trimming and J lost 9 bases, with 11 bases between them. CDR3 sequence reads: CSAHQIQAFF. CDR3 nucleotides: TGCAGTGCCCACCAAATTCAAGCTTTCTTT.

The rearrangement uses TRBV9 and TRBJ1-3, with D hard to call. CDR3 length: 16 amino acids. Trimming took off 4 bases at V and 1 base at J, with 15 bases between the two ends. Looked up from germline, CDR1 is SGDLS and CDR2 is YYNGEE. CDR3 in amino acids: CASSPTGKGSGNTIYF. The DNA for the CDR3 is TGTGCCAGCAGCCCGACGGGGAAGGGATCTGGAAACACCATATATTTT. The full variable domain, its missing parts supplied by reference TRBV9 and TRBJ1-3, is DSGVTQTPKHLITATGQRVTLRCSPRSGDLSVYWYQQSLDQGLQFLIQYYNGEERAKGNILERFSAQQFPDLHSELNLSSLELGDSALYFCASSPTGKGSGNTIYFGEGSWLTVV.

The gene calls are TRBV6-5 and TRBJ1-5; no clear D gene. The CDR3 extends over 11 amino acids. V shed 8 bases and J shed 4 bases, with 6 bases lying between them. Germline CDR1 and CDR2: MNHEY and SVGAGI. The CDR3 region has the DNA TGTGCCAGCGGAGGGAATCAGCCCCAGCATTTT. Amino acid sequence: CASGGNQPQHF.

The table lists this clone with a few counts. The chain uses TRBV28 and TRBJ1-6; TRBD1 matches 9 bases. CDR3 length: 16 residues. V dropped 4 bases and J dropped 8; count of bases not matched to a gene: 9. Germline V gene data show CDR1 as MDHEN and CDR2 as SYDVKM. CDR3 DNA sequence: TGTGCCAGCAGTTCTACAGGGGGCGAAAAGGATTCACCCCTCCACTTT. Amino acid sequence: CASSSTGGEKDSPLHF. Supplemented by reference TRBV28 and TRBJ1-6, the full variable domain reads DVKVTQSSRYLVKRTGEKVFLECVQDMDHENMFWYRQDPGLGLRLIYFSYDVKMKEKGDIPEGYSVSREKKERFSLILESASTNQTSMYLCASSSTGGEKDSPLHFGNGTRLTVT.

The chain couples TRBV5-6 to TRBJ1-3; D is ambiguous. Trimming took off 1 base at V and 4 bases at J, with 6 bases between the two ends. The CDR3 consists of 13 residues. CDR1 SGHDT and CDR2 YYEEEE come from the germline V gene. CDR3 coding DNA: TGTGCCAGCAGCTTGCCGTCAGGAAACACCATATATTTT. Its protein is CASSLPSGNTIYF.

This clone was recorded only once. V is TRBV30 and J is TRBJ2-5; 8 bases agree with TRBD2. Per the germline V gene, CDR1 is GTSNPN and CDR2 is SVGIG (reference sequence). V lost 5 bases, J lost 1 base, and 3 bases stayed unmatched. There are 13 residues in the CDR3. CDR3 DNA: TGTGCCTGGGGGGGGACTAGCCAAGAGACCCAGTACTTC. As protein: CAWGGTSQETQYF.

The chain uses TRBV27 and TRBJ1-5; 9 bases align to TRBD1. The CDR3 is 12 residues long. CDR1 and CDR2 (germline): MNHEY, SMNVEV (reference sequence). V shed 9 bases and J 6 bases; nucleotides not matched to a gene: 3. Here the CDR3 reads CARTGGGQPQHF. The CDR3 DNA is TGTGCCAGGACAGGGGGTGGTCAGCCCCAGCATTTT.

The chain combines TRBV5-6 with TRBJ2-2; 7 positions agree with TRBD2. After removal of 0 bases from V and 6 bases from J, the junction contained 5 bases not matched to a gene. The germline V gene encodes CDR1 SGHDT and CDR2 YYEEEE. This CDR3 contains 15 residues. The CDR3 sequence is CASSLGPRGAGELFF. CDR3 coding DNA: TGTGCCAGCAGCTTGGGGCCCCGGGGGGCCGGGGAGCTGTTTTTT.

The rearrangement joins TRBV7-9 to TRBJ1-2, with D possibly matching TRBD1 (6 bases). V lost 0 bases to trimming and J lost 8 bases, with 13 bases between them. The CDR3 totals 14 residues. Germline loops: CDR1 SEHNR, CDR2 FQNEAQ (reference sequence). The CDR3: CASSLATGGSGYTF. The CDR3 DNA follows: TGTGCCAGCAGCTTAGCAACGGGGGGCTCCGGCTACACCTTC.